The rows below give T cell receptor beta chains drawn from one sample of a study of blood T cell repertoires in COVID-19. The assay was immunoSEQ multiplex PCR, and TCRdb's table has in-frame clones only and misses some. The sample lists roughly 240,000 clones, about 87% occurring once. The sample comprised PBMCs or T cells enriched from blood (not recorded which). These receptors were obtained from a man aged 50-60 years who had been exposed to COVID-19. CDR3s include the opening cysteine and the closing phenylalanine or tryptophan. A D gene is named only where the DNA matches it firmly. For some rows the clone size is stated as once, few or many, or as a class when expanded; others skip it.

V	J	size	D	CDR3	DNA
TRBV5-6	TRBJ1-2	-	TRBD1	CASSPFQGAGYTF	TGTGCCAGCAGCCCCTTTCAGGGGGCGGGCTACACCTTC
TRBV6-5	TRBJ2-6	-	-	CATSRDNSGANVLTF	TGTGCCACCTCCCGAGACAACTCTGGGGCCAACGTCCTGACTTTC
TRBV21-1	TRBJ2-3	-	-	CASSKELAAGSIDTQYF	TGTGCCAGCAGCAAAGAACTAGCGGCAGGTTCCATCGATACGCAGTATTTT
TRBV7-2	TRBJ2-5	-	TRBD2	CASSTGGTLYF	TGTGCCAGCAGCACGGGGGGGACACTCTACTTC
TRBV28	TRBJ1-5	-	TRBD1	CASSSPTTGGNQPQHF	TGTGCCAGCAGCTCCCCGACGACAGGGGGCAATCAGCCCCAGCATTTT
TRBV5-1	TRBJ2-2	once	-	CASSLDFGTGELFF	TGCGCCAGCAGCTTGGACTTTGGGACAGGGGAGCTGTTTTTT
TRBV18	TRBJ2-3	once	-	CASSPLENTDTQYF	TGTGCCAGCTCACCTCTAGAAAACACAGATACGCAGTATTTT
TRBV7-9	TRBJ2-5	-	TRBD2	CASSSLAGGVETQYF	TGTGCCAGCAGCTCACTAGCGGGAGGCGTAGAGACCCAGTACTTC
TRBV5-8	TRBJ1-6	once	TRBD1	CASSLRTGFYNSPLHF	TGTGCCAGCAGCTTACGGACAGGGTTTTATAATTCACCCCTCCACTTT
TRBV5-1	TRBJ1-1	once	-	CASSSNRDTEAFF	TGCGCCAGCAGCAGCAACAGGGATACTGAAGCTTTCTTT
TRBV27	TRBJ2-1	-	-	CASSPLRWTEAGVKRNEQFF	TGTGCCAGCAGTCCCCTCCGGTGGACGGAGGCCGGGGTAAAACGGAATGAGCAGTTCTTC
TRBV30	TRBJ2-5	-	-	CAWRGGQPQETQYF	TGTGCCTGGAGAGGAGGCCAGCCGCAAGAGACCCAGTACTTC
TRBV9	TRBJ1-4	-	-	CASSVGQALSEKLFF	TGTGCCAGCAGCGTAGGTCAGGCCCTGAGTGAAAAACTGTTTTTT
TRBV19	TRBJ2-2	once	-	CASSIYRGQGTGELFF	TGTGCCAGTAGTATATATAGGGGCCAAGGCACCGGGGAGCTGTTTTTT
TRBV21-1	TRBJ1-5	few	-	CASSKVVTVANSNQPQHF	TGTGCCAGCAGCAAAGTAGTAACAGTTGCTAATAGCAATCAGCCCCAGCATTTT
TRBV4-1	TRBJ2-5	-	-	CASSQDKGQGLETQYF	TGCGCCAGCAGCCAAGACAAAGGGCAGGGTCTCGAGACCCAGTACTTC
TRBV25-1	TRBJ2-7	-	TRBD1	CASSDLIGDRLGQQYF	TGTGCCAGCAGTGATCTAATTGGGGACAGACTCGGGCAGCAGTACTTC
TRBV7-2	TRBJ2-3	-	-	CASSFYSERTDTQYF	TGTGCCAGCAGCTTTTATAGCGAGCGTACAGATACGCAGTATTTT
TRBV7-7	TRBJ1-2	-	TRBD1	CASRNGTGPTSYGYTF	TGTGCTAGCAGGAATGGGACAGGTCCTACCTCCTATGGCTACACCTTC
TRBV2	TRBJ1-1	-	-	CASARQTEAFF	TGTGCCAGCGCCAGACAGACTGAAGCTTTCTTT
TRBV12-3/TRBV12-4	TRBJ1-6	-	-	CASSILDNSPLHF	TGTGCCAGCAGTATATTAGATAATTCACCCCTCCACTTT
TRBV3-1/TRBV3-2	TRBJ2-7	few	-	CASSLFVLRTEQYF	TGTGCCAGCAGCCTTTTTGTCTTGAGGACAGAGCAGTACTTC
TRBV6-1	TRBJ2-5	once	-	CASSDPGFQYF	TGTGCCAGCAGTGATCCCGGGTTCCAGTACTTC
TRBV9	TRBJ2-7	-	-	CASSVVAGAYEQYF	TGTGCCAGCAGCGTAGTTGCAGGGGCCTACGAGCAGTACTTC
TRBV5-1	TRBJ1-1	-	-	CASSLSGKTEAFF	TGCGCCAGCAGCTTGTCGGGGAAAACTGAAGCTTTCTTT
TRBV10-3	TRBJ2-5	-	-	CAISESSAAQETQYF	TGTGCCATCAGTGAGTCTTCAGCGGCCCAAGAGACCCAGTACTTC
TRBV9	TRBJ2-3	-	TRBD2	CASSVGLAGVDTQYF	TGTGCCAGCAGCGTGGGACTAGCGGGAGTGGATACGCAGTATTTT
TRBV5-1	TRBJ2-2	-	-	CASSLVTANTGELFF	TGCGCCAGCAGCTTGGTCACTGCGAACACCGGGGAGCTGTTTTTT
TRBV28	TRBJ1-1	-	TRBD1	CASSLRTGITEAFF	TGTGCCAGCAGTTTAAGGACAGGGATTACTGAAGCTTTCTTT